A single sample is the source of the 13 T cell receptor beta chains below, sequenced in a study of identical twins. In TCRdb, the 5' RACE reads were re-called with MiXCR into one record per CDR3 protein. The table shows 210,000 or so distinct CDR3 sequences, with around 15% occurring only once. A further study also used this sample, focusing on T cells expressing NK-cell markers.

Sequencing was carried out using CD8+ T cells sorted from blood. The receptors were gathered from a woman aged 18-29 years in good health.

This clonotype appeared a few times. The CDR3 sequence: CSARQDSENEKLFF. DNA of the CDR3: TGCAGTGCGAGACAGGACAGCGAGAATGAAAAACTGTTTTTT. V gene TRBV20-1 combines with J gene TRBJ1-4; the D gene is possibly TRBD1 (6 bases). The length of the CDR3 is 14 residues. With 6 bases removed from V and 5 bases from J, the gap between germline ends came to 16 bases. The germline V gene encodes CDR1 DFQATT and CDR2 SNEGSKA (reference sequence).

This clonotype was picked up a small number of times. V usage is TRBV5-6 and J usage is TRBJ2-2, with D perhaps matching TRBD1 (6 bases). Trimming pared 2 bases from V and 0 bases from J, leaving 8 bases between. Germline CDR1 and CDR2: SGHDT and YYEEEE. CDR3 length equals 15 residues. This chain's CDR3 is CASSFNRANTGELFF. CDR3 DNA: TGTGCCAGCAGCTTCAACAGGGCGAACACCGGGGAGCTGTTTTTT.

V usage is TRBV29-1 and J usage is TRBJ2-1, with D unresolved. The germline V and J ends were trimmed by 5 bases and 5 bases, with 22 bases remaining between them. Germline V gene sequence: CDR1 SQVTM, CDR2 ANQGSEA. The CDR3 extends over 16 amino acids. The CDR3 sequence is CSVLLVQHPVNNEQFF. In DNA, the CDR3 is TGCAGCGTTCTGCTAGTCCAACATCCGGTAAACAATGAGCAGTTCTTC.

This rearrangement joins TRBV12-3 or TRBV12-4 to TRBJ2-1; TRBD2 might be the D (6 bases). Trimming stripped 8 bases from V and 10 bases from J, with 9 bases between. The CDR3 length is 10 residues. Here the CDR3 reads CASGLAEQFF. CDR3 coding DNA: TGTGCCAGCGGCCTAGCGGAGCAGTTCTTC.

The table lists this clonotype with a few counts. The chain recombines TRBV11-2 with TRBJ1-2; perhaps TRBD1 as D (6 bases). Trimming left V 0 bases short and J 5 bases short, with 13 bases between. The CDR3 covers 15 residues. CDR1 is SGHAT and CDR2 is FQNNGV in the germline V gene. CDR3 sequence reads: CASSLDAGAGYGYTF. The CDR3 DNA follows: TGTGCCAGCAGCTTAGATGCAGGGGCTGGGTATGGCTACACCTTC.

The genes are TRBV25-1 and TRBJ2-5; tentatively, D is TRBD1 (5 bases). V lost 7 bases to trimming and J lost 4 bases, with 16 bases between them. This CDR3 is 14 amino acids long. The germline V gene encodes CDR1 MGHDK and CDR2 SYGVNS. CDR3: CASTDTWGGETQYF. Here the CDR3 DNA reads TGTGCCAGCACGGACACCTGGGGCGGAGAGACCCAGTACTTC.

The J gene is TRBJ2-6, the V gene TRBV29-1; D call uncertain. Germline V gives CDR1 SQVTM, CDR2 ANQGSEA. CDR3 length: 13 amino acids. Trimming removed 7 bases at V and 2 bases at J, with 9 bases between. Written as DNA, the CDR3 is TGCAGCGCCTGGAAGGCTGGGGCCAACGTCCTGACTTTC. The encoded protein is CSAWKAGANVLTF.

The chain carries TRBV20-1 and TRBJ2-3, with 9 bases that match TRBD2. Germline V gene lookup returns CDR1 DFQATT and CDR2 SNEGSKA (reference sequence). This CDR3 comprises 17 residues. J gave up 0 bases and V 1 base, and 8 bases lay outside the gene matches. The CDR3 DNA follows: TGCAGTGCTAGAGTGAGCGGGGGGTTGGCTAGCACAGATACGCAGTATTTT. Protein: CSARVSGGLASTDTQYF.

This clonotype was seen a few times. The V call is TRBV29-1, the J call TRBJ2-5; D gene uncertain. V was pared by 4 bases and J by 0 bases, with 9 bases between. The CDR3 sequence is 13 residues long. Germline loops: CDR1 SQVTM, CDR2 ANQGSEA. CDR3 sequence reads: CSVASGNQETQYF. For the CDR3, the DNA is TGCAGCGTTGCGTCGGGCAACCAAGAGACCCAGTACTTC.

This clonotype has more than one count but fewer than ten. This chain uses TRBV2 with TRBJ2-7; 7 bases align to TRBD1. Germline assignment: CDR1 SNHLY and CDR2 FYNNEI. The J segment lost 2 bases and the V segment lost 8 bases, leaving 9 bases of the junction unmatched. This CDR3 comprises 14 residues. This CDR3 reads CASYLEDRTYEQYF. CDR3 DNA sequence: TGTGCCAGCTACCTCGAGGACAGGACCTACGAGCAGTACTTC.

This chain links TRBV5-1 with TRBJ2-7, with D perhaps matching TRBD1 or TRBD2 (6 bases each). Germline V gene lookup returns CDR1 SGHRS and CDR2 YFSETQ. The CDR3 extends over 12 amino acids. Trimming took off 2 bases at V and 5 bases at J, with 8 bases between the two ends. Written as DNA, the CDR3 is TGCGCCAGCAGCTTTAGGGGGGACGAGCAGTACTTC. It yields the protein CASSFRGDEQYF.

The V and J genes are TRBV27 and TRBJ1-5; a possible D gene is TRBD1 (6 bases). V gave up 3 bases and J gave up 4 bases, with 13 bases separating them. This CDR3 has 15 amino acids. The V gene's germline CDR1 is MNHEY and CDR2 SMNVEV (reference sequence). CDR3 amino acids: CASSFRGGLNQPQHF. In DNA, the CDR3 is TGTGCCAGCAGTTTTAGGGGGGGCCTTAATCAGCCCCAGCATTTT.

This chain links TRBV4-1 with TRBJ2-2, with TRBD2 identical over 14 bases. Germline assignment: CDR1 MGHRA and CDR2 YSYEKL. Trimming removed 3 bases from V and 5 bases from J; junction bases left unmatched: 8. The CDR3 has 18 residues. CDR3 amino acids: CASSHRGTSGGVTGELFF. The DNA of the CDR3 is TGCGCCAGCAGCCATCGAGGGACTAGCGGGGGTGTTACCGGGGAGCTGTTTTTT.